This T cell receptor beta chain was obtained from a study of shared clonotypes between healthy human individuals. About this clone: The antigen is unknown.

Authors' analysis steps: ImmunoSEQ output lacked quality scores and full-length reads, limiting matched filtering. Clones were read by immunoSEQ multiplex PCR, and TCRdb kept only the in-frame ones, dropping some. V, J and clone size derive from that table, while D and trimming were established from the DNA sequence. This sample has some 600,000 clones; roughly 96% occur once, and the top ten carry approximately 0.1%. Germline V CDR1 and CDR2: MDHEN, SYDVKM. The V and J ends lost 6 bases and 7 bases respectively, with 18 bases between them. The CDR3 is 15 residues long. Study-wide findings and caveats: What naive subsets generally showed was a larger estimated richness than memory subsets showed.

Naive CD8 cells were CD45RO-negative, positively selected for CCR7, excluding terminally differentiated effector memory CD45RA+ cells. This TCR derives from a woman aged 25 to 39 in good health. The sample taken for sequencing was naive CD8+ T cells sorted from blood. The chain has TRBV28 and TRBJ1-4; D not resolved. The CDR3 region has the DNA TGTGCCAGCAGGAAGAGTTGGGGAGAGGGTGAAAAACTGTTTTTT. Amino acid sequence: CASRKSWGEGEKLFF.